Here is one T cell receptor (beta chain) with its context. The study recruited people aged 18 to 89 years across under 25 US areas. Participant reports of clinical history set cohort assignment. Germline V CDR1 and CDR2: SGHAT, FQNNGV. Trimming pared 7 bases from V and 4 bases from J, leaving 16 bases between. This CDR3 spans 15 amino acids. The entry originates in a study of blood T cell repertoires in COVID-19. Study background: PBMCs, B-cell-depleted T cells, or T cells provided the cDNA or gDNA that made up the material.

In the study's own analysis: Reference gene primer amplification gave nucleated cell count estimates. The protocol was immunoSEQ multiplex PCR, while the TCRdb copy is restricted to in-frame clones and leaves out a portion. V and J calls and clone size follow that table, whereas D and trimming were derived from the DNA. The sample includes just over 250,000 clones, around 84% seen only once; the top ten take roughly 4%. Input material: PBMCs or T cells enriched from blood (not recorded which). The TCR comes from a man aged 30 to 39 with acute COVID-19. The chain couples TRBV11-2 to TRBJ1-4; weak D call: TRBD1 (5 bases). DNA for the CDR3: TGTGCCAGCACCACACTCGCGGGGGGTAATGAAAAACTGTTTTTT. Amino acids: CASTTLAGGNEKLFF. The whole variable domain, filled in from reference TRBV11-2 and TRBJ1-4, reads EAGVAQSPRYKIIEKRQSVAFWCNPISGHATLYWYQQILGQGPKLLIQFQNNGVVDDSQLPKDRFSAERLKGVDSTLKIQPAKLEDSAVYLCASTTLAGGNEKLFFGSGTQLSVL.